A single sample gave rise to the 2 T cell receptor beta chains below, sequenced in a study of beta chain features in type 1 diabetes. Their recognized antigens are unknown. Study-level results: Moderate yet significant TCRB CDR3 shortening was seen in Type 1 diabetes patients in all four CD4+ subsets.

All of the isolated RNA was reverse transcribed, so expressed TCRB transcripts were sequenced. The method was immunoSEQ multiplex PCR; TCRdb's version includes in-frame clones alone and lacks a portion of them. Of some 110,000 clones in the sample, 15% to 20% were seen once. The sample was central memory CD4+ T cells from blood. These receptors were collected from a man aged 30 to 45 with type 1 diabetes.

This clone was counted only a few times. This sequence joins TRBV7-2 and TRBJ2-3, with 10 bases fitting TRBD2. The length of the CDR3 is 15 residues. Germline lookup yields CDR1 SGHTA and CDR2 FQGNSA. The trim removed 4 bases at V and 2 bases at J, leaving 3 bases unmatched. DNA of the CDR3: TGTGCCAGCAGCTGGGGACTAGCGAACACAGATACGCAGTATTTT. Protein: CASSWGLANTDTQYF.

This clone was seen only a few times. The gene calls are TRBV6-5 and TRBJ1-1, with D uncertain. The V end was cut by 0 bases, the J end by 7 bases, with 9 bases between. The germline V gene encodes CDR1 MNHEY and CDR2 SVGAGI. This CDR3 region has 13 residues. In nucleotides, the CDR3 is TGTGCCAGCAGTTACTCGTCAAAGGGTGAAGCTTTCTTT. Protein product: CASSYSSKGEAFF.